A selection of T cell receptor beta chains follows, all from one sample in a study of post-analysis software for immune sequencing data. TCRdb analysed the PCR reads with MiXCR anew, one entry per CDR3 protein. The sample records 700,000 to 900,000 distinct CDR3 sequences, under 60% being singletons. Sequencing input: blood. Receptors were obtained from a girl under 18 with multiple sclerosis. Both conserved end residues are part of each CDR3. D genes are given only for firm matches. Only part of the rows carry a size: once, few, many, or a class if the clone is expanded.

>.|.|TRBV15|TRBJ1-1
CATSREKGDTEAFF
TGTGCCACCAGCAGAGAGAAAGGAGACACTGAAGCTTTCTTT
>.|TRBD2|TRBV4-3|TRBJ2-3
CASSHGTSGTTDTQYF
TGCGCCAGCAGCCACGGGACTAGCGGGACCACAGATACGCAGTATTTT
>.|TRBD2|TRBV7-2|TRBJ2-3
CASSFDGGRAGTDTQYF
TGTGCCAGCAGCTTTGATGGCGGGAGGGCAGGCACAGATACGCAGTATTTT
>.|.|TRBV6-5|TRBJ1-6
CASTSGAISTSPLHF
TGTGCCAGCACCTCCGGCGCCATTTCTACTTCACCCCTCCACTTT
>few|.|TRBV7-9|TRBJ2-7
CASSPGSSPYEQYF
TGTGCCAGCAGCCCCGGAAGTAGCCCCTACGAGCAGTACTTC
>once|.|TRBV28|TRBJ1-2
CASTSTAYGYTF
TGTGCCAGCACCTCGACAGCCTATGGCTACACCTTC
>.|.|TRBV6-1|TRBJ2-7
CATQRAGAYEQYF
TGTGCCACCCAGCGGGCAGGGGCCTACGAGCAGTACTTC
>many|.|TRBV20-1|TRBJ2-1
CSTEEDSYNEQFF
TGCAGTACCGAGGAGGACAGCTACAATGAGCAGTTCTTC
>.|TRBD2|TRBV12-3/TRBV12-4|TRBJ2-7
CASRPGTSRMEYF
TGTGCCAGCAGACCCGGGACTAGCCGAATGGAGTACTTC
>many|.|TRBV27|TRBJ2-5
CASSFGPVETQYF
TGTGCCAGCAGTTTTGGGCCGGTAGAGACCCAGTACTTC
>.|.|TRBV28|TRBJ1-1
CASSLNSPGGSTEAFF
TGTGCCAGCAGTTTAAACTCCCCCGGGGGGTCCACTGAAGCTTTCTTT
>many|.|TRBV7-6|TRBJ2-3
CASSLVSAESTDTQYF
TGTGCCAGCAGCTTAGTTTCAGCGGAGTCCACAGATACGCAGTATTTT
>.|.|TRBV10-2|TRBJ1-2
CASSEQRDYGYTF
TGCGCCAGCAGTGAGCAGCGGGACTATGGCTACACCTTC
>.|.|TRBV19|TRBJ1-2
CASSKQGQTYGYTF
TGTGCCAGTAGCAAGCAGGGGCAGACGTATGGCTACACCTTC
>once|.|TRBV6-5|TRBJ1-4
CASSYSGTLGEKLFF
TGTGCCAGCAGTTACTCGGGCACCTTGGGGGAAAAACTGTTTTTT
>once|.|TRBV4-1|TRBJ2-7
CASSQEGESYEQYF
TGCGCCAGCAGCCAAGAAGGCGAGAGCTACGAGCAGTACTTC
>few|.|TRBV6-5|TRBJ2-3
CASSYFVTDTQYF
TGTGCCAGCAGTTACTTCGTCACAGATACGCAGTATTTT
>.|.|TRBV5-6|TRBJ2-5
CASSLAGGGGIRETQYF
TGTGCCAGCAGCTTGGCTGGCGGAGGGGGGATTAGAGAGACCCAGTACTTC
>.|.|TRBV7-8|TRBJ2-5
CASRPRGGKETQYF
TGTGCCAGCAGACCCAGGGGGGGAAAAGAGACCCAGTACTTC
>.|.|TRBV27|TRBJ2-1
CASMSADSYNEQFF
TGTGCCAGCATGTCGGCGGATTCCTACAATGAGCAGTTCTTC
>few|TRBD1|TRBV12-3/TRBV12-4|TRBJ1-2
CASSHPGQSGYTF
TGTGCCAGCAGTCACCCGGGACAGTCGGGCTACACCTTC
>.|.|TRBV12-3/TRBV12-4|TRBJ2-1
CASSLDSGQGGEQFF
TGTGCCAGCAGTTTGGATAGCGGCCAGGGGGGTGAGCAGTTCTTC
>few|.|TRBV4-1|TRBJ2-7
CASSQDFEETSSYEQYF
TGCGCCAGCAGCCAAGATTTCGAGGAGACAAGCTCCTACGAGCAGTACTTC
>few|TRBD2|TRBV20-1|TRBJ2-1
CSARDLRSGRVNEQFF
TGCAGTGCTAGAGATCTCCGTAGCGGGAGAGTCAATGAGCAGTTCTTC
>.|TRBD2|TRBV11-1|TRBJ2-1
CASSTTSASPLGNEQFF
TGTGCCAGCAGCACGACTAGCGCTTCTCCTCTGGGGAATGAGCAGTTCTTC
>.|.|TRBV15|TRBJ1-4
CATSQVGEKLFF
TGTGCCACCAGCCAAGTGGGTGAAAAACTGTTTTTT
>few|TRBD2|TRBV7-7|TRBJ2-3
CASSLAGGRDTQYF
TGTGCTAGCAGCTTGGCGGGAGGGAGAGATACGCAGTATTTT
>few|.|TRBV10-3|TRBJ2-6
CAISELGQLRSGANVLTF
TGTGCCATCAGTGAATTGGGCCAGCTACGCTCTGGGGCCAACGTCCTGACTTTC
>.|TRBD1|TRBV10-3|TRBJ2-7
CAIGSTGGGGEQYF
TGTGCCATCGGATCCACAGGGGGCGGCGGCGAGCAGTACTTC
>few|TRBD2|TRBV10-3|TRBJ2-5
CAISGFLTSGRAAETQYF
TGTGCCATCAGTGGGTTTCTGACTAGCGGGAGGGCCGCGGAGACCCAGTACTTC
>.|TRBD1|TRBV5-1|TRBJ2-7
CASSPEGAGGRYEQYF
TGCGCCAGCAGCCCCGAAGGGGCAGGGGGCCGTTACGAGCAGTACTTC
>few|TRBD2|TRBV29-1|TRBJ2-1
CSVEGYAGTSGSPSYNEQFF
TGCAGCGTTGAAGGGTACGCGGGGACTAGCGGGAGCCCCTCCTACAATGAGCAGTTCTTC